This TCR beta chain stems from a study of control samples from healthy donors and cancer patients. The junction had 11 bases not matched to a gene; V was cut back by 8 bases and J by 3 bases. The germline V gene has CDR1 SGHAT and CDR2 FQNNGV. This CDR3 has 16 amino acids. Repertoires were generated with immunoSEQ multiplex PCR, while TCRdb's copy carries only in-frame clones and drops some. Among some 150,000 clones listed, roughly 95% were seen once. The chain employs TRBV11-2 and TRBJ2-7; 12 bases line up with TRBD1. Specimen: blood. The receptor was derived from a woman aged 55-75 years in good health. In DNA, the CDR3 is TGTGCCAGCGGGCCGTCGGGACAGGGGGCCCTCTACGAGCAGTACTTC. It specifies CASGPSGQGALYEQYF.